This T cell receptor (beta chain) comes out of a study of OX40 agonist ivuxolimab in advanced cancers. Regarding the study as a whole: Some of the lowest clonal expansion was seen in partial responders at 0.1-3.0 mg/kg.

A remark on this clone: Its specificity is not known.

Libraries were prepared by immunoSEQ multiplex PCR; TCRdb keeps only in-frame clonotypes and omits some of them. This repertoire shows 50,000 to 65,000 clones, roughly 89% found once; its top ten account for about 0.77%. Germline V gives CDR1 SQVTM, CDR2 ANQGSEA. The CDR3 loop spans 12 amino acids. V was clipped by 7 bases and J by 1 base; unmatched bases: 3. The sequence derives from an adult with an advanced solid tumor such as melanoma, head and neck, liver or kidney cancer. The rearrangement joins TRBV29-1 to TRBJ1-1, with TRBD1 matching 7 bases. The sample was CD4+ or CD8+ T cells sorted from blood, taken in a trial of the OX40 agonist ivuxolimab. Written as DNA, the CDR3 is TGCAGCGCCCGACAGGGGAACACTGAAGCTTTCTTT. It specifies CSARQGNTEAFF.